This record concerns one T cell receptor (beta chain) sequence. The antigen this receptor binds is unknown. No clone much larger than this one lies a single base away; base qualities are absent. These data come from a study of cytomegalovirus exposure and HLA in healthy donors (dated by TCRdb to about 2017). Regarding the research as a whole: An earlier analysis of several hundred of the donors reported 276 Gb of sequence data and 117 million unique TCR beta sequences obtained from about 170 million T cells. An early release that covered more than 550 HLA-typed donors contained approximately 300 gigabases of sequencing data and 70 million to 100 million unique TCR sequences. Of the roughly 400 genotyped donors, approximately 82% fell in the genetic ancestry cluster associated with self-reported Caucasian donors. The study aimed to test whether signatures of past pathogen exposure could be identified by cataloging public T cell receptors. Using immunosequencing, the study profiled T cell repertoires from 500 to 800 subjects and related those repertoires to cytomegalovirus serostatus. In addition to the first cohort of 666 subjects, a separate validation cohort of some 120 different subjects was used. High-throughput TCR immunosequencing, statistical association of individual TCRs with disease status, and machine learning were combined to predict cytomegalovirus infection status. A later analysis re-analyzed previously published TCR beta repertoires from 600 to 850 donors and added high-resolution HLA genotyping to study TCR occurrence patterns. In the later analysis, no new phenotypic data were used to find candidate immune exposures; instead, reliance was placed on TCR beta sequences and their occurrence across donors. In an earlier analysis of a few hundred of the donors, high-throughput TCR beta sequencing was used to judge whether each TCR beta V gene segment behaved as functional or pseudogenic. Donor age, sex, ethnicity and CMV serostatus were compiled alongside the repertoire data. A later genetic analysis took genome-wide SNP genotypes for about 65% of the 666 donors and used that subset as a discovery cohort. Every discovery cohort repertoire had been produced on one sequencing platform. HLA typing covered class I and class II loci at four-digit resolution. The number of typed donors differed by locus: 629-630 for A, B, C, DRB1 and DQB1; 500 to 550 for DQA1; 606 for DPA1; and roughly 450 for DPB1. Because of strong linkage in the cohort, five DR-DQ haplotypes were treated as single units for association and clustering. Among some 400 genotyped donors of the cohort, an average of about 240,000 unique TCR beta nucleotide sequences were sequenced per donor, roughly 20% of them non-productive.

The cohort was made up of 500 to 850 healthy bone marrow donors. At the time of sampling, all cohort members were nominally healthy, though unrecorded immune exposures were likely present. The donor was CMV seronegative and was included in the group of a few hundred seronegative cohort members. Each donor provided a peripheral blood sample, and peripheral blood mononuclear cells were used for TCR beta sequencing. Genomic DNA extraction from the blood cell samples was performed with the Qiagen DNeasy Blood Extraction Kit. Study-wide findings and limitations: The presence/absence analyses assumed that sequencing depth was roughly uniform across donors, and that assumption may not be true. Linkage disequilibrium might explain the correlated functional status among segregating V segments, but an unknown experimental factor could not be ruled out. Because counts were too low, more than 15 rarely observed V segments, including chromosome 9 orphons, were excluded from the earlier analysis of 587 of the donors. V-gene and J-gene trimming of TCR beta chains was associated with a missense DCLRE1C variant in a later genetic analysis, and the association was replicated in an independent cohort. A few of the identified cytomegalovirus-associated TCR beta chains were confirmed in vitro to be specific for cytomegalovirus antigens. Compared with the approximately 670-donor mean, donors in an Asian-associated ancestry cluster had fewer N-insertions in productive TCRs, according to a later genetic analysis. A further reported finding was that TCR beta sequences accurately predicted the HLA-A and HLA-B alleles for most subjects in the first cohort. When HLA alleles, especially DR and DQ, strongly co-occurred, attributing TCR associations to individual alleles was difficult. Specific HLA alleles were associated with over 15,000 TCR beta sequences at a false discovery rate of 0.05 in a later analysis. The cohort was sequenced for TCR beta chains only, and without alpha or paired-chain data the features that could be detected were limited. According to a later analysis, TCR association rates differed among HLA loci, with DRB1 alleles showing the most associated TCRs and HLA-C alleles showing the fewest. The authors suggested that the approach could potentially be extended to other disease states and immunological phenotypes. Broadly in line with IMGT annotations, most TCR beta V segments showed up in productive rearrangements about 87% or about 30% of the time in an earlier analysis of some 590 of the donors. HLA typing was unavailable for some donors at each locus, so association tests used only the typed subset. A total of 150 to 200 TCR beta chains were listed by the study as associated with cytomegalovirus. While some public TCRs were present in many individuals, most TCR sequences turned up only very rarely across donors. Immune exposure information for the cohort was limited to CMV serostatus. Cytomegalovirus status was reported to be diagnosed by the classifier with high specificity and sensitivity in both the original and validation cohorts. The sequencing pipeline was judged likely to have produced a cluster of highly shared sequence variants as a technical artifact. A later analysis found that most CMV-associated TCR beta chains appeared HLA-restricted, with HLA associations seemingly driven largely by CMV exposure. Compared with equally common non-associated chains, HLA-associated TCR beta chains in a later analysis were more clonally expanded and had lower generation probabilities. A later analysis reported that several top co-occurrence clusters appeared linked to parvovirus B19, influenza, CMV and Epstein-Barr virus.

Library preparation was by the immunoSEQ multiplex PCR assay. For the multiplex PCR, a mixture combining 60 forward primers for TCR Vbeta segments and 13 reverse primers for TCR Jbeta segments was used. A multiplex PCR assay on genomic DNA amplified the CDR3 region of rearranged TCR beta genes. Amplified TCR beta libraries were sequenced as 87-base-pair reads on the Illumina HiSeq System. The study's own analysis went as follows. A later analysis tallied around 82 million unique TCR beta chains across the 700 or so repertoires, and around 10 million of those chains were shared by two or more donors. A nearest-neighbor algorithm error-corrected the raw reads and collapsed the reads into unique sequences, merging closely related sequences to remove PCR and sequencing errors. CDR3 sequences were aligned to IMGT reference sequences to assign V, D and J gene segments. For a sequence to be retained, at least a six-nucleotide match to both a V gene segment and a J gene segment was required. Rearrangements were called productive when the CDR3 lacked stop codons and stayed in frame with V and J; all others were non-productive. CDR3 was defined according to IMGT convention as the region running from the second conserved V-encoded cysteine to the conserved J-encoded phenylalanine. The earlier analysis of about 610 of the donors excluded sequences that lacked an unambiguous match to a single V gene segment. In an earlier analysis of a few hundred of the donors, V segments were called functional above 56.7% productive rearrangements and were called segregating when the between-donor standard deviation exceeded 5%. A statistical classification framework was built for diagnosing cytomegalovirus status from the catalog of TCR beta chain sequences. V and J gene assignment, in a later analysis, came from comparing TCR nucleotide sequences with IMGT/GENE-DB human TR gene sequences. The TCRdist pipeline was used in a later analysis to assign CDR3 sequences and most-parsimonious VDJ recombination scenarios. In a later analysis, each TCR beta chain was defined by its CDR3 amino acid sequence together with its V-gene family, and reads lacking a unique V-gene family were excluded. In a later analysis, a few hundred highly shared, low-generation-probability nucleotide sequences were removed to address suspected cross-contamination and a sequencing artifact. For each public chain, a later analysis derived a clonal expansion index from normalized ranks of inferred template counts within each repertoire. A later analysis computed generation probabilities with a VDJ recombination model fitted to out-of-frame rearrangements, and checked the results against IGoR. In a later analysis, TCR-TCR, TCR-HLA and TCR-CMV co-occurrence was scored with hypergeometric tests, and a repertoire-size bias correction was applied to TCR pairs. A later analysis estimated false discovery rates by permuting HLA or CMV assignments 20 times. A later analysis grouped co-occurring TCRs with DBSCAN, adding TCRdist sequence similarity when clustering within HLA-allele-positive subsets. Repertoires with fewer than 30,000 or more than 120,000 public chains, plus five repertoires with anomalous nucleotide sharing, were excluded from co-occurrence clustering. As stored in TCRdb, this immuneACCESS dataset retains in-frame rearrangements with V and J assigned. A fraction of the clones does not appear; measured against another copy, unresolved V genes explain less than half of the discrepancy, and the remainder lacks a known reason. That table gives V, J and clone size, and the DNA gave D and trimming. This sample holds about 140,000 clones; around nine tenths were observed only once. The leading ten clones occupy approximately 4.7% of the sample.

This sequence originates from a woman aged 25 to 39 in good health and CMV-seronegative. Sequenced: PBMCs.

The CDR3 loop reads CASKALTGGGNQPQHF. The DNA is as follows: TGTGCCAGTAAGGCCCTTACGGGGGGAGGCAATCAGCCCCAGCATTTT. This chain is built from TRBV19 and TRBJ1-5, and TRBD1 may be the D gene, going by 5 matching bases. Trimming costs V 7 bases and J 2 bases, and their ends lie 18 bases apart. CDR1 and CDR2, per the germline V gene (reference sequence), are LNHDA and SQIVND. The CDR3 numbers 16 residues from cysteine through phenylalanine. Only the CDR3 region is kept as DNA, spanning 48 bases read in frame from base 1.